This T cell receptor (beta chain) was profiled in a study of T cells in Graves' hyperthyroidism and ophthalmopathy. Whole-study findings and limits: A 13 V-J model separated ophthalmopathy from stable hyperthyroidism.

The V gene lost 2 bases and the J gene lost 0 bases, with 5 bases spanning the gap. CDR1 is MNHEY, CDR2 SVGAGI, per germline. This CDR3 comprises 15 residues. It was RNA transcripts that yielded the amplified TCR beta CDR3 regions. The HTBI primer set was used in a first-round RT-PCR of the TCR CDR3. A single record per CDR3 protein comes from TCRdb applying MiXCR to the multiplex PCR reads. Counted here are around 420,000 distinct CDR3 sequences, roughly an eighth occurring once; the ten biggest clones make up 5% to 6.5%. The hyperthyroidism was newly diagnosed and had lasted under 2 months; the patients were aged 18 to 65. Exclusion criteria comprised uncontrolled infection, other autoimmune disease, pregnancy or lactation. Diagnosis rested on symptoms, serum thyroxine and TRAb, thyroid ultrasound, and orbital computed tomography. This clonotype was recorded a few times. Its antigen is not identified.

The sequencing sample was made of blood. The rearrangement links TRBV6-5 to TRBJ2-6, with D uncertain. This clonotype was sampled from a woman in her late teens or twenties with Graves' hyperthyroidism. The CDR3 bases are TGTGCCAGCAGTTACGCCCTCTCTGGGGCCAACGTCCTGACTTTC. Its protein product is CASSYALSGANVLTF.